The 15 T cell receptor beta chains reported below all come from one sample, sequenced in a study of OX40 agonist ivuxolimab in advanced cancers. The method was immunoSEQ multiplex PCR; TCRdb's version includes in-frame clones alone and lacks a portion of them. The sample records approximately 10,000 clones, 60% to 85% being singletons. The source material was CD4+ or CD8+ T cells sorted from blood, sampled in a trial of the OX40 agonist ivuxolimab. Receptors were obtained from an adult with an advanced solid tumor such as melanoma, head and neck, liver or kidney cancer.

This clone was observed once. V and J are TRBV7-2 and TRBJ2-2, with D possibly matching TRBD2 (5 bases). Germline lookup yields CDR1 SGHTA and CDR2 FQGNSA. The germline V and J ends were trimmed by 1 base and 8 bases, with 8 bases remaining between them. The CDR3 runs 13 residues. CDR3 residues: CASSLVLAGELFF. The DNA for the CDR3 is TGTGCCAGCAGCTTAGTCCTAGCTGGGGAGCTGTTTTTT.

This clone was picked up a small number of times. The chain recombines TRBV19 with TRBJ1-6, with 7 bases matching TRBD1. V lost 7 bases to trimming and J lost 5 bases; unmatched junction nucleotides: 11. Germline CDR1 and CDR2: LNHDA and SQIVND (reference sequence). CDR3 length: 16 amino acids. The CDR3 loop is CASKRRGSENNSPLHF. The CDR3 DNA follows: TGTGCCAGTAAGCGCAGGGGGAGTGAAAATAATTCACCCCTCCACTTT.

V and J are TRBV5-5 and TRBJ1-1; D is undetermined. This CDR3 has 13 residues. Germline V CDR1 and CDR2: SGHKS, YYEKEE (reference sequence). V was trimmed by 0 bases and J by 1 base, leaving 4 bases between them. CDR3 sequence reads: CASSLEWNTEAFF. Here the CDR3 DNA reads TGTGCCAGCAGCTTGGAGTGGAACACTGAAGCTTTCTTT.

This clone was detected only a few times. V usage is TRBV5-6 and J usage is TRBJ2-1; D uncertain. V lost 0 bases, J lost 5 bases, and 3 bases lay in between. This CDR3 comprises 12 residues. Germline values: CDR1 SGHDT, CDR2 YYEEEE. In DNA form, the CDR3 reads TGTGCCAGCAGCTTGGGTAACAATGAGCAGTTCTTC. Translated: CASSLGNNEQFF.

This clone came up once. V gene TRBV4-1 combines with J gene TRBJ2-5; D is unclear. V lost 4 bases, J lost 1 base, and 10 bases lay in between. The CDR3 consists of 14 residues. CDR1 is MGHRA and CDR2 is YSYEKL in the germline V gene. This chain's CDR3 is CASSLGLLQETQYF. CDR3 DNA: TGCGCCAGCAGCCTGGGCCTCCTCCAAGAGACCCAGTACTTC.

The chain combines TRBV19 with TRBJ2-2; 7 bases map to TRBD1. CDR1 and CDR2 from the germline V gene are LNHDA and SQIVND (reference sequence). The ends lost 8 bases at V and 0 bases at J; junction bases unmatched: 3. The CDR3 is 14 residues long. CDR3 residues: CASLQGTNTGELFF. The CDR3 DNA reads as TGTGCCAGTTTACAGGGGACGAACACCGGGGAGCTGTTTTTT. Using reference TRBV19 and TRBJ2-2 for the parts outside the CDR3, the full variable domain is DGGITQSPKYLFRKEGQNVTLSCEQNLNHDAMYWYRQDPGQGLRLIYYSQIVNDFQKGDIAEGYSVSREKKESFPLTVTSAQKNPTAFYLCASLQGTNTGELFFGEGSRLTVL.

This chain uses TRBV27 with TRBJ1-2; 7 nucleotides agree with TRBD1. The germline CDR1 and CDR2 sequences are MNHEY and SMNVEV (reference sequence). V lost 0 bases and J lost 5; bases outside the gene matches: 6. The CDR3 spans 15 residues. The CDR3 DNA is TGTGCCAGCAGTTTATCGGGGACAGCAGATTATGGCTACACCTTC. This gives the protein CASSLSGTADYGYTF.

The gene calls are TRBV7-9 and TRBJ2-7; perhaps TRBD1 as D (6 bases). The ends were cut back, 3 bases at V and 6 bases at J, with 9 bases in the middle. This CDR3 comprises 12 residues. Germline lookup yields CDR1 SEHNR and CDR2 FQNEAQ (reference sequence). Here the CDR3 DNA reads TGTGCCAGCAGCTTTACAGGGAGCGAGCAGTACTTC. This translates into CASSFTGSEQYF.

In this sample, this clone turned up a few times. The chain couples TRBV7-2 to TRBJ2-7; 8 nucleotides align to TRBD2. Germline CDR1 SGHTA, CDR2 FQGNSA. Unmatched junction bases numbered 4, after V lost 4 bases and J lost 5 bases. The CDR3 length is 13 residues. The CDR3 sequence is CASSYAGGHEQYF. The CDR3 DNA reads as TGTGCCAGCAGCTATGCGGGAGGCCACGAGCAGTACTTC.

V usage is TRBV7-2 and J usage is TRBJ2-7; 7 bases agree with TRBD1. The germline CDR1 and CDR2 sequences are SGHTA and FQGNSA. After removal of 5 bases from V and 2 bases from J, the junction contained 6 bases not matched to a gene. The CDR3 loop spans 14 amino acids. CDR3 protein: CASSTGQVTYEQYF. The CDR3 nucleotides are TGTGCCAGCAGCACCGGACAGGTTACCTACGAGCAGTACTTC.

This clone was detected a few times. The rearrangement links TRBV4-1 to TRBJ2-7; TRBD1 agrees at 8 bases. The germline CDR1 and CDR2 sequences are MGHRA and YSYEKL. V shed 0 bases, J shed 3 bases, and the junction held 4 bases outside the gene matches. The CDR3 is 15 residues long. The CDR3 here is CASSQETGALYEQYF. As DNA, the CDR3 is TGCGCCAGCAGCCAAGAGACAGGGGCCCTCTACGAGCAGTACTTC.

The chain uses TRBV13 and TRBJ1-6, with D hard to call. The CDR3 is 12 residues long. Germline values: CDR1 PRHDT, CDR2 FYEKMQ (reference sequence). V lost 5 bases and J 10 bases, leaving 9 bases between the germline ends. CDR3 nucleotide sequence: TGTGCCAGCAGCCCCTCGGGATCACCCCTCCACTTT. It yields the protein CASSPSGSPLHF.

The CDR3 reads CASSLNRGGGADTQYF. CDR3 DNA: TGTGCCAGCAGCTTGAACCGGGGGGGCGGGGCAGATACGCAGTATTTT. The rearrangement uses TRBV5-4 and TRBJ2-3, with 8 bases matching TRBD2. In germline, CDR1 is SGHNT, CDR2 YYREEE (reference sequence). The CDR3 covers 16 residues. The trim removed 1 base at V and 4 bases at J, leaving 8 bases unmatched.

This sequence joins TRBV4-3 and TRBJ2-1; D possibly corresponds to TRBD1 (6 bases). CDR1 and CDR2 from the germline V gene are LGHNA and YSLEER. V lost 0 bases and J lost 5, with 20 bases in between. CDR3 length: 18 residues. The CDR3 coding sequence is TGCGCCAGCAGCCAAGATCTCCCGTCACAGGGCTGGGACAATGAGCAGTTCTTC. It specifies CASSQDLPSQGWDNEQFF.

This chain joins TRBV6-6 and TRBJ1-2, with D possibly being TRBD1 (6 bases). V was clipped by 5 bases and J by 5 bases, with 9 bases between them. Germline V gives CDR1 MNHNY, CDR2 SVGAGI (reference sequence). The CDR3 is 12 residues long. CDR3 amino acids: CASSTGPYGYTF. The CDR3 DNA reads TGTGCCAGCAGTACAGGGCCGTATGGCTACACCTTC.